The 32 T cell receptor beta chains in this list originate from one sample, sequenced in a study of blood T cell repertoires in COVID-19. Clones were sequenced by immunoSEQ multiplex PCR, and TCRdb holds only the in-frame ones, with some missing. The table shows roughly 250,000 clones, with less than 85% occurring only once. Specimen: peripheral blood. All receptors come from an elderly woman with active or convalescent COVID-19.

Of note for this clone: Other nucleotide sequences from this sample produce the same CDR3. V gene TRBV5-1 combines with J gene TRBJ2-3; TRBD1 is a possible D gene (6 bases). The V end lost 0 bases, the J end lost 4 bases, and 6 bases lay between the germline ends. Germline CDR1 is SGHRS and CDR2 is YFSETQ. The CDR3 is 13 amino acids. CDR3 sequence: CASSLEGADTQYF. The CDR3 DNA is TGCGCCAGCAGCTTGGAGGGGGCAGATACGCAGTATTTT.

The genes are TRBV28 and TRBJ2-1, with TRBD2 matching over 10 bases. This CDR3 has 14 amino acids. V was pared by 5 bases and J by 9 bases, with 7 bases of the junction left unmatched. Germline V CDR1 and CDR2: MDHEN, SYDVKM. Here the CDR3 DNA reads TGTGCCAGCAGTGGAGCGGGAGGGCTCGTTGAGCAGTTCTTC. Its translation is CASSGAGGLVEQFF.

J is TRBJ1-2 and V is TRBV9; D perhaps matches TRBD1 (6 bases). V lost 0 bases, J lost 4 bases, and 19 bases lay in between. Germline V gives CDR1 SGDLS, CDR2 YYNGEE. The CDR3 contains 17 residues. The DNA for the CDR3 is TGTGCCAGCAGCGTAGGATCCGGCAGGGGAGCTACCTATGGCTACACCTTC. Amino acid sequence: CASSVGSGRGATYGYTF.

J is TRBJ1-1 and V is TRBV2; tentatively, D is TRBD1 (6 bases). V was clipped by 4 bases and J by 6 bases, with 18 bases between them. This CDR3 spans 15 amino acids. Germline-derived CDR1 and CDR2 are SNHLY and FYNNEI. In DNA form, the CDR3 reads TGTGCCAGCAGTGCACGAGCAGGGGCCACGGCTGAAGCTTTCTTT. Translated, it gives CASSARAGATAEAFF.

DNA of the CDR3: TGTGCCAGCAGCGGAAGTCGGGATCAGTGGGCCGCCCAGCATTTT. It translates to CASSGSRDQWAAQHF. This chain joins TRBV7-8 and TRBJ1-5, with D unresolved. In germline, CDR1 is SGHVS, CDR2 FQNEAQ. The CDR3 loop spans 15 amino acids. Trimming removed 5 bases from V and 11 bases from J, with 22 bases in between.

The CDR3 DNA reads TGCGCCAGCAGCTTGTTGGCCGGGACTAAACTTTACGAGCAGTACTTC. This sequence encodes CASSLLAGTKLYEQYF. The chain employs TRBV5-1 and TRBJ2-7, with 7 bases identical to TRBD2. CDR3 length: 16 residues. CDR1 is SGHRS and CDR2 is YFSETQ in the germline V gene. The junction had 11 bases not matched to a gene; V was cut back by 1 base and J by 4 bases.

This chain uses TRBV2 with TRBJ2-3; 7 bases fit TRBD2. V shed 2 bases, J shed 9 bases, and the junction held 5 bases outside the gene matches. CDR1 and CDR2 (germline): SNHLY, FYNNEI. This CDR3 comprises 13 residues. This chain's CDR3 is CASSERRGETQYF. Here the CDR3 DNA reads TGTGCCAGCAGTGAACGTCGGGGGGAAACGCAGTATTTT.

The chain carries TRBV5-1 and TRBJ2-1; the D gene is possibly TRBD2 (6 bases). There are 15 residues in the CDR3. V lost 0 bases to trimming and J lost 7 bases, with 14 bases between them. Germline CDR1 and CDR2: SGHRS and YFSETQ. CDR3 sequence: CASSLALFGGNEQFF. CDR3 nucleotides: TGCGCCAGCAGCTTGGCCTTGTTTGGGGGGAATGAGCAGTTCTTC.

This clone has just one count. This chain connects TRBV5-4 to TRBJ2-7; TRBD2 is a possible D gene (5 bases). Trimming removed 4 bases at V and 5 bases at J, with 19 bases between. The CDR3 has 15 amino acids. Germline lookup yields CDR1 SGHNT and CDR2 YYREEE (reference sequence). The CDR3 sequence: CASSPSDSRGHEQYF. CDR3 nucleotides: TGTGCCAGCAGCCCCTCGGACTCACGAGGCCACGAGCAGTACTTC. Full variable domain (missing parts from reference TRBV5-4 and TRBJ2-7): ETGVTQSPTHLIKTRGQQVTLRCSSQSGHNTVSWYQQALGQGPQFIFQYYREEENGRGNFPPRFSGLQFPNYSSELNVNALELDDSALYLCASSPSDSRGHEQYFGPGTRLTVT.

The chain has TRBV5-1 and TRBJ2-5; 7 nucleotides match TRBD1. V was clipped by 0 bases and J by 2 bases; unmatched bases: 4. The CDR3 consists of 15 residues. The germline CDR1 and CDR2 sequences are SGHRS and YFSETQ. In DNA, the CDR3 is TGCGCCAGCAGCTTGGGACAGGGAAATCAAGAGACCCAGTACTTC. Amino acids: CASSLGQGNQETQYF.

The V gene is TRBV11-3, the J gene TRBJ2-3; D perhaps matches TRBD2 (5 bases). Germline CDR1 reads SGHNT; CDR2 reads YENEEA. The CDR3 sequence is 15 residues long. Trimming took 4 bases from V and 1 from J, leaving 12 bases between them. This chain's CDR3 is CASSSTGVGTDTQYF. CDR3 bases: TGTGCCAGCAGCTCCACCGGGGTGGGCACAGATACGCAGTATTTT.

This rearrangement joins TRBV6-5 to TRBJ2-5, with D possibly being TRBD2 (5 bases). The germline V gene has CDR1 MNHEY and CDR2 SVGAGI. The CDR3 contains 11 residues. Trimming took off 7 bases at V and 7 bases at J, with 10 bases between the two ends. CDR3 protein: CASNQEGTQYF. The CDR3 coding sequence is TGTGCCAGCAACCAAGAGGGGACCCAGTACTTC.

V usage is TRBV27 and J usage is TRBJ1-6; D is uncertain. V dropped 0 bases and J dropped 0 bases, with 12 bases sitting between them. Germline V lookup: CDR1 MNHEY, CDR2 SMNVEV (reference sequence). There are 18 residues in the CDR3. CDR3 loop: CASSLSRLTSSYNSPLHF. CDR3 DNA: TGTGCCAGCAGTTTATCGAGGCTCACGAGCTCCTATAATTCACCCCTCCACTTT.

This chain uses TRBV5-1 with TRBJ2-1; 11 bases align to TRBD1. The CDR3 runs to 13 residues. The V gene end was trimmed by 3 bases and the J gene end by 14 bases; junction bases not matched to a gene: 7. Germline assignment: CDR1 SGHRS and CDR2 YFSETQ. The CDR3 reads CASSYGQGALKFF. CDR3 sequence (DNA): TGCGCCAGCAGCTACGGACAGGGGGCGCTAAAGTTCTTC.

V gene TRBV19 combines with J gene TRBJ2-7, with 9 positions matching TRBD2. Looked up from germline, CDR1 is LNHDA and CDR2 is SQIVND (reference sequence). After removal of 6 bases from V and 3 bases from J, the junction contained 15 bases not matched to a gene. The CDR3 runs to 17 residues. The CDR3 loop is CASSRDRTGTSSYEQYF. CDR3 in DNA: TGTGCCAGTAGCCGAGACCGAACCGGGACTAGCAGCTACGAGCAGTACTTC.

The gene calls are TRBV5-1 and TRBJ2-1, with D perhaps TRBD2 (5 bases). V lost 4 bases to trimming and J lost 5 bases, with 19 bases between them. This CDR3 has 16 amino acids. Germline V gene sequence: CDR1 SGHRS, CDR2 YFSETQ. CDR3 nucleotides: TGCGCCAGCAGCCTCCGGAGTTACGGGAAGAACAATGAGCAGTTCTTC. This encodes CASSLRSYGKNNEQFF. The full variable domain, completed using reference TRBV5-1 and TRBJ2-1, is KAGVTQTPRYLIKTRGQQVTLSCSPISGHRSVSWYQQTPGQGLQFLFEYFSETQRNKGNFPGRFSGRQFSNSRSEMNVSTLELGDSALYLCASSLRSYGKNNEQFFGPGTRLTVL.

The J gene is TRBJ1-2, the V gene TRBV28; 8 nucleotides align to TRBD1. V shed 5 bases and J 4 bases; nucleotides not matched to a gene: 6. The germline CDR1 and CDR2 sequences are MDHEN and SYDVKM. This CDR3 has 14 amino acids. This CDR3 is CASSGRGRLYGYTF. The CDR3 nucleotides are TGTGCCAGCAGTGGCAGGGGGCGCCTCTATGGCTACACCTTC.

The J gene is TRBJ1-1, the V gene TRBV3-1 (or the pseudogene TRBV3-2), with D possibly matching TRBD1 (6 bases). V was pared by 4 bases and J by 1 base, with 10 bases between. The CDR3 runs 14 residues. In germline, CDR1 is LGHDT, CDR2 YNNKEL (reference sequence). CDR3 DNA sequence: TGTGCCAGCAGCCCACAGGGCCCGAACACTGAAGCTTTCTTT. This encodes CASSPQGPNTEAFF.

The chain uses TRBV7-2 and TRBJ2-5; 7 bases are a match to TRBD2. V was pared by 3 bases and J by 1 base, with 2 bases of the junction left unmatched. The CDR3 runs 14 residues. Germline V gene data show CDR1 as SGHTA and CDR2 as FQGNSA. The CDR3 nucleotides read TGTGCCAGCAGCTTCCGACTAGCCCAAGAGACCCAGTACTTC. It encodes CASSFRLAQETQYF.

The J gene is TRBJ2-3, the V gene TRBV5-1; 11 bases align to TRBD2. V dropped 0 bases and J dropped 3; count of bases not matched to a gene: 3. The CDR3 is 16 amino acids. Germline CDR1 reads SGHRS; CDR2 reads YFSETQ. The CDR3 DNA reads TGCGCCAGCAGCTTGGTTCTAGCGGGGGGTACAGATACGCAGTATTTT. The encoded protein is CASSLVLAGGTDTQYF. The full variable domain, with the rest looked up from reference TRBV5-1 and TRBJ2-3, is KAGVTQTPRYLIKTRGQQVTLSCSPISGHRSVSWYQQTPGQGLQFLFEYFSETQRNKGNFPGRFSGRQFSNSRSEMNVSTLELGDSALYLCASSLVLAGGTDTQYFGPGTRLTVL.

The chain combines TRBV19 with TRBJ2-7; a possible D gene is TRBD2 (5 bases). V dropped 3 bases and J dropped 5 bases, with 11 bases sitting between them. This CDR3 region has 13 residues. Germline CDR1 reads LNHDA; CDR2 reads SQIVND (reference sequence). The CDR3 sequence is CASSIPGVHEQYF. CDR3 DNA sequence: TGTGCCAGTAGTATCCCCGGGGTCCACGAGCAGTACTTC.

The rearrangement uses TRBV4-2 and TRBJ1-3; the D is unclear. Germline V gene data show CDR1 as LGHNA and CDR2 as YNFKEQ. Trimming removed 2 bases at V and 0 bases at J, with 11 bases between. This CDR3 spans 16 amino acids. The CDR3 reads CASSQSDGSSGNTIYF. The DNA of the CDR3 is TGTGCCAGCAGCCAATCGGACGGGAGCTCTGGAAACACCATATATTTT.

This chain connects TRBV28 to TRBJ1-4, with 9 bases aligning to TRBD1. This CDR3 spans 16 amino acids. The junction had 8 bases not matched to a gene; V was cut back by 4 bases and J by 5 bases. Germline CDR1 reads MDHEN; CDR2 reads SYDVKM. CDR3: CASSSRQGVGNEKLFF. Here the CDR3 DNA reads TGTGCCAGCAGTTCCCGACAGGGGGTCGGAAATGAAAAACTGTTTTTT.

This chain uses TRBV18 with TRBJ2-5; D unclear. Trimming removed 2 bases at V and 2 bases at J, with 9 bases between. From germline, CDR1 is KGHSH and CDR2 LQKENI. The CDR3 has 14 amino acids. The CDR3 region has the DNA TGTGCCAGCTCACCAATAACAGTTCAAGAGACCCAGTACTTC. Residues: CASSPITVQETQYF.

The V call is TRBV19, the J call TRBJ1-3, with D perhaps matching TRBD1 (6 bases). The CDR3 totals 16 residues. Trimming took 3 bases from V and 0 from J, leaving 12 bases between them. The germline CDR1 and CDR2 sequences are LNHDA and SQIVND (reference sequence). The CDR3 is CASSMMLGHSGNTIYF. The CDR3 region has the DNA TGTGCCAGTAGTATGATGTTGGGACACTCTGGAAACACCATATATTTT.

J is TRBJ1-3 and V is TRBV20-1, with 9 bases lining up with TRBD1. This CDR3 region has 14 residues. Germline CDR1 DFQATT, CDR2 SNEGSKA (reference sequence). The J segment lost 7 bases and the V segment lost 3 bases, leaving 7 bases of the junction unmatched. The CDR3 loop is CSASSDRGINTIYF. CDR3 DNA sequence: TGCAGTGCTAGTTCGGACAGGGGTATCAACACCATATATTTT.

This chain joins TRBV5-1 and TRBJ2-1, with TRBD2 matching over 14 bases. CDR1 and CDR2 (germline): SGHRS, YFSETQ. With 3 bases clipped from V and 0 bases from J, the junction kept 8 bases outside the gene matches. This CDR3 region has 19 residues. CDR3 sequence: CASSSGLAGGPSSYNEQFF. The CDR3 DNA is TGCGCCAGCAGCTCCGGACTAGCGGGAGGCCCGAGCTCCTACAATGAGCAGTTCTTC. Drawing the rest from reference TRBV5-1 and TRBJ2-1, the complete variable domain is KAGVTQTPRYLIKTRGQQVTLSCSPISGHRSVSWYQQTPGQGLQFLFEYFSETQRNKGNFPGRFSGRQFSNSRSEMNVSTLELGDSALYLCASSSGLAGGPSSYNEQFFGPGTRLTVL.

CDR3: CASSLALGSGSTYEQYF. The CDR3 DNA sequence: TGTGCCAGCAGCTTAGCTCTTGGGTCAGGGTCGACCTACGAGCAGTACTTC. The chain recombines TRBV7-8 with TRBJ2-7; possibly TRBD1 for D (5 bases). The CDR3 has 17 amino acids. With 0 bases removed from V and 2 bases from J, the gap between germline ends came to 17 bases. Germline-derived CDR1 and CDR2 are SGHVS and FQNEAQ.

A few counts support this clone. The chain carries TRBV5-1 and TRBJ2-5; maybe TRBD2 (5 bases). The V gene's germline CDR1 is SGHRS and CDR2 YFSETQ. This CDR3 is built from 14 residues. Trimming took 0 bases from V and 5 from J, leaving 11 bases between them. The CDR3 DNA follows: TGCGCCAGCAGCTTGGGGAGGTATGATGAGACCCAGTACTTC. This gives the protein CASSLGRYDETQYF.

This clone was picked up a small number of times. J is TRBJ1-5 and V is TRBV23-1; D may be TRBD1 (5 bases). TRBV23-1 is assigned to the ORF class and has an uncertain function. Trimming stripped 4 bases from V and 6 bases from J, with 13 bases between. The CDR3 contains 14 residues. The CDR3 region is CASSPGRDSQPQHF. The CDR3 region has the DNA TGCGCCAGCAGTCCCGGCAGGGACTCTCAGCCCCAGCATTTT.

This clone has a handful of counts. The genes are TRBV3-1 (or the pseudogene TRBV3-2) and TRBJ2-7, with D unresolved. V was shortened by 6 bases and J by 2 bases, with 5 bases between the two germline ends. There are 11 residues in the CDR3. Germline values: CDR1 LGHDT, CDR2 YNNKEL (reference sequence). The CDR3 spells CASRSTYEQYF. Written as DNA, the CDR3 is TGTGCCAGCAGATCAACCTACGAGCAGTACTTC.

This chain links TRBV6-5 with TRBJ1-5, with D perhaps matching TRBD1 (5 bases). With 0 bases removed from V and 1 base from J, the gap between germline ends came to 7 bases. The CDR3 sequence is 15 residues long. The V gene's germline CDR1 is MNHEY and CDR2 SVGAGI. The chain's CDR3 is CASSYSTASNQPQHF. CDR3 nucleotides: TGTGCCAGCAGTTACTCGACAGCGAGCAATCAGCCCCAGCATTTT.